This T cell receptor (beta chain) was observed in a study of OX40 agonist ivuxolimab in advanced cancers. At the level of the study: The patients' treatment was ivuxolimab, an agonistic anti-OX40 (CD134) antibody. The dose-escalation cohort was about 83% male, with a mean age of approximately 62 years, ranging roughly 20 to 90. The diagnoses of dose-escalation patients were hepatocellular carcinoma, melanoma, renal cell or head and neck cancer. Whole-study results and caveats: Partial responders receiving 0.1-3.0 mg/kg showed among the lowest clonal expansion.

About this clone itself: What it binds is unknown.

CDR3 size: 15 residues. CDR1 is SGHNT, CDR2 YYREEE, per germline (reference sequence). V trimming: 3 bases; J trimming: 1 base; junction bases outside the gene matches: 5. Measured with immunoSEQ multiplex PCR; TCRdb has only the in-frame clones, and not every one. The sample has over 55,000 clones, 80% to 90% seen once. The rearrangement uses TRBV5-4 and TRBJ2-3, with 7 nucleotides matching TRBD1. Material: CD4+ or CD8+ T cells sorted from blood, obtained in a trial of the OX40 agonist ivuxolimab. The TCR comes from an adult with an advanced solid tumor such as melanoma, head and neck, liver or kidney cancer. In nucleotides, the CDR3 is TGTGCCAGCAGCTCCCAGGGGGAAGGCACAGATACGCAGTATTTT. It encodes CASSSQGEGTDTQYF. Together with reference TRBV5-4 and TRBJ2-3, the CDR3 gives the full variable domain: ETGVTQSPTHLIKTRGQQVTLRCSSQSGHNTVSWYQQALGQGPQFIFQYYREEENGRGNFPPRFSGLQFPNYSSELNVNALELDDSALYLCASSSQGEGTDTQYFGPGTRLTVL.